In its sample, the clone carrying this T cell receptor beta chain was seen once. The sample is drawn from a study of blood T cell repertoires in COVID-19. Libraries were prepared by immunoSEQ multiplex PCR; TCRdb keeps only in-frame clonotypes and omits some of them. The data show 300,000 to 400,000 clones, around 88% seen once. Seattle patients were enrolled while actively infected and followed longitudinally. Sequencing was done on a sample of peripheral blood. This sequence originates from a woman in her sixties with COVID-19, enrolled during active disease.

The CDR3 protein is CASSIRGNEQFF. CDR3 DNA: TGTGCCAGTAGTATACGGGGGAATGAGCAGTTCTTC. The chain carries TRBV19 and TRBJ2-1; a possible D gene is TRBD2 (6 bases). Germline-derived CDR1 and CDR2 are LNHDA and SQIVND (reference sequence). The length of the CDR3 is 12 residues. V gave up 2 bases and J gave up 7 bases, with 6 bases separating them.